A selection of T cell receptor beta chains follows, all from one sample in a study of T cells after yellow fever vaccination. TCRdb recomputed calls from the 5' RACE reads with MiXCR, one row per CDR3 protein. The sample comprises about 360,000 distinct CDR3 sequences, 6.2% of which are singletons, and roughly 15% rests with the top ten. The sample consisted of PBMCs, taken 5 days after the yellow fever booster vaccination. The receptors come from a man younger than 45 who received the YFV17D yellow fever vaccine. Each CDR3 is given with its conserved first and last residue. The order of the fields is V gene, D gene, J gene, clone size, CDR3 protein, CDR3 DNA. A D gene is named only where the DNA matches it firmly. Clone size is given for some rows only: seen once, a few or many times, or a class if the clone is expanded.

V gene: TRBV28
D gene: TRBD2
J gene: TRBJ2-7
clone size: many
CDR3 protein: CASGPGLEGLGQYF
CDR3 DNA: TGTGCCAGCGGACCGGGACTAGAGGGTTTGGGGCAGTACTTC

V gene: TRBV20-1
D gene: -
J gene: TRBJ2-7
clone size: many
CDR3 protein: CSASAQGTYEQYF
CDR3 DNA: TGCAGTGCTAGCGCCCAGGGGACCTACGAGCAGTACTTC

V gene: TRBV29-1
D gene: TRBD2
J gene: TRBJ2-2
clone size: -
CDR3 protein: CSVPSGPFGELFF
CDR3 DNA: TGCAGCGTTCCTAGCGGGCCCTTCGGGGAGCTGTTTTTT

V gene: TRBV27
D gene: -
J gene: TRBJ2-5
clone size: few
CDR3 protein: CASSPLRKETQYF
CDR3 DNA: TGTGCCAGCAGTCCCCTACGAAAAGAGACCCAGTACTTC

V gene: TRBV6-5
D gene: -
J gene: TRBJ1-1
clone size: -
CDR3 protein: CASSYVQGKNTEAFF
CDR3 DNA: TGTGCCAGCAGTTACGTCCAGGGGAAGAACACTGAAGCTTTCTTT

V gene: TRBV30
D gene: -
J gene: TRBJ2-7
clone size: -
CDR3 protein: CAWTLGGDEQYF
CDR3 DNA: TGTGCCTGGACCCTAGGGGGGGACGAGCAGTACTTC

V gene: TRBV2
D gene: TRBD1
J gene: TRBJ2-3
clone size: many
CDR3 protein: CASSRDSWEDTQYF
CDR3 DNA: TGTGCCAGCAGCCGGGACAGTTGGGAGGATACGCAGTATTTT

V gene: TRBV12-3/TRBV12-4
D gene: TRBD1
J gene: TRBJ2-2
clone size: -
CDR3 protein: CASSLTGVVSGELFF
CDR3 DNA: TGTGCCAGCAGTTTGACAGGGGTAGTATCCGGGGAGCTGTTTTTT

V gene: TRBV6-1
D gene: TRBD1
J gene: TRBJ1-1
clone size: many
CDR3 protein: CASSKKGTAGTEAFF
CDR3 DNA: TGTGCCAGCAGTAAAAAAGGGACAGCCGGTACTGAAGCTTTCTTT

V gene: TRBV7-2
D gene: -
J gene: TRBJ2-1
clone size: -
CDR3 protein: CASSRRQTTNNEQFF
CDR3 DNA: TGTGCCAGCAGCCGCAGACAGACTACCAACAATGAGCAGTTCTTC

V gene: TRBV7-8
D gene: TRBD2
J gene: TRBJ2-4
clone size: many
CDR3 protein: CASSLVGLVGASGIYIQYF
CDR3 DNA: TGTGCCAGCAGCTTAGTGGGTCTTGTGGGGGCTAGCGGGATCTACATTCAGTACTTC

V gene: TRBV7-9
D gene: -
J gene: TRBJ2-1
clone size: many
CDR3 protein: CASSISNNEQFF
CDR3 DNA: TGTGCCAGCAGCATCAGTAACAATGAGCAGTTCTTC

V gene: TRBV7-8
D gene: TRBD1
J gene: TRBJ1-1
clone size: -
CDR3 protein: CASSRLNRGTEAFF
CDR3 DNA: TGTGCCAGCAGCAGACTAAACAGGGGCACTGAAGCTTTCTTT

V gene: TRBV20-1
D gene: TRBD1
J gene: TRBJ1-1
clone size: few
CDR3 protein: CSPRGRGQTEAFF
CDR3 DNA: TGCAGTCCGAGGGGTAGGGGGCAGACTGAAGCTTTCTTT

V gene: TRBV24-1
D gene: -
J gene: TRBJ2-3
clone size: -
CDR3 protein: CATSDSGTSSTDTQYF
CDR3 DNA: TGTGCCACCAGTGATTCCGGGACCTCGAGCACAGATACGCAGTATTTT

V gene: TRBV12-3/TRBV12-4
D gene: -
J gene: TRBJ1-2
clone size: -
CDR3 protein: CASTQRTSVGGYTF
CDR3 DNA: TGTGCCAGCACTCAAAGAACGTCGGTAGGTGGCTACACCTTC

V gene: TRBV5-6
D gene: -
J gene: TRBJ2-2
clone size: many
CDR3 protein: CASHGVNTGELFF
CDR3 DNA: TGTGCCAGCCATGGTGTAAACACCGGGGAGCTGTTTTTT

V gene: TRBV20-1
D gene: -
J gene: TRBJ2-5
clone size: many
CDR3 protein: CSAPRGKETQYF
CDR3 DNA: TGCAGTGCCCCTAGGGGGAAAGAGACCCAGTACTTC

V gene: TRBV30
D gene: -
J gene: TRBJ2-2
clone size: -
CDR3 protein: CAWNAQGLSGELFF
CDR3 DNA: TGTGCCTGGAATGCCCAGGGTCTCTCCGGGGAGCTGTTTTTT

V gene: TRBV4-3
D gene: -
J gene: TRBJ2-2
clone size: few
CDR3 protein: CASSQLGGGSVGELFF
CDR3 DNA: TGCGCCAGCAGCCAACTAGGGGGCGGGAGCGTCGGGGAGCTGTTTTTT

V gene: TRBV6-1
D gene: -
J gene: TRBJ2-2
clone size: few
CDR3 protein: CASSEFIGTGELFF
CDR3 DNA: TGTGCCAGCAGTGAATTCATAGGCACCGGGGAGCTGTTTTTT

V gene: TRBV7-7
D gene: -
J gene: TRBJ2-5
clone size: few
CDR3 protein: CASSPLLGAETQYF
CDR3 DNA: TGTGCCAGCAGCCCCCTTCTTGGGGCCGAGACCCAGTACTTC

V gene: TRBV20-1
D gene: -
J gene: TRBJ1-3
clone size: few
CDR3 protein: CSASRISGNTIYF
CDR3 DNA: TGCAGTGCTTCCAGGATTTCTGGAAACACCATATATTTT

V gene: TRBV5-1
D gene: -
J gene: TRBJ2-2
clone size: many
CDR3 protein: CASSLGAGTNTGELFF
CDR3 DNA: TGCGCCAGCAGCTTGGGGGCCGGGACGAACACCGGGGAGCTGTTTTTT

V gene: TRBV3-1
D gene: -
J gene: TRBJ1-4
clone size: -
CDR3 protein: CASSQERLLNEKLFF
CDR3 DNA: TGTGCCAGCAGCCAAGAAAGACTCCTTAATGAAAAACTGTTTTTT

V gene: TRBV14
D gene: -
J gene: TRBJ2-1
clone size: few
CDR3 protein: CASSQDLGGARLF
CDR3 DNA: TGTGCCAGCAGCCAAGATTTGGGGGGGGCTCGGCTCTTC

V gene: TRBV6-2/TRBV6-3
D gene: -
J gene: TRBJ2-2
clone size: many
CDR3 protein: CASSYPTGGGNTGELFF
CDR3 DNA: TGTGCCAGCAGTTACCCAACAGGCGGAGGAAACACCGGGGAGCTGTTTTTT

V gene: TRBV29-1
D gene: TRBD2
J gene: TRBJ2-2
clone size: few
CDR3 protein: CSVRLAGVVGELFF
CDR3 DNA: TGCAGCGTTCGACTAGCGGGAGTAGTCGGGGAGCTGTTTTTT

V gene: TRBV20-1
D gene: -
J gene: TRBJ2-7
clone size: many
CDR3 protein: CSARDARAYEQYF
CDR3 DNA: TGCAGTGCTAGAGACGCCAGGGCCTACGAGCAGTACTTC

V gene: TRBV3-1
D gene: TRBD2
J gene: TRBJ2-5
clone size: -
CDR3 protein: CASRGTSPETQYF
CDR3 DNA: TGTGCCAGCAGGGGGACTAGCCCCGAGACCCAGTACTTC

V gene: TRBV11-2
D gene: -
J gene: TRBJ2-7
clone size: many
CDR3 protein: CASSSGAGRQYF
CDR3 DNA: TGTGCCAGCAGCTCCGGGGCGGGCCGGCAGTACTTC

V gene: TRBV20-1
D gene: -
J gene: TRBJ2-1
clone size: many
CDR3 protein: CSARDRGRDGNEQFF
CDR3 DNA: TGCAGTGCTAGAGATCGCGGCAGGGATGGTAATGAGCAGTTCTTC